The sequence of this TCR beta chain was determined in a study of shared clonotypes between healthy human individuals. Sequencing was performed with immunoSEQ multiplex PCR; in TCRdb, only in-frame clones are kept and a portion is missing. The sample records about 980,000 clones, 60% to 85% being singletons. This CDR3 spans 15 amino acids. Germline lookup yields CDR1 LGHNA and CDR2 YNFKEQ. V gave up 0 bases and J gave up 1 base, with 9 bases separating them. The sample consisted of memory CD4+ T cells sorted from blood. The subset here: CD45RA-negative fraction. The sequence was collected from a man aged 18-30 years in good health. The rearrangement joins TRBV4-2 to TRBJ2-5; tentative D call: TRBD2 (5 bases). The CDR3: CASSQDPRVQETQYF. CDR3 bases: TGTGCCAGCAGCCAAGATCCGAGGGTCCAAGAGACCCAGTACTTC.